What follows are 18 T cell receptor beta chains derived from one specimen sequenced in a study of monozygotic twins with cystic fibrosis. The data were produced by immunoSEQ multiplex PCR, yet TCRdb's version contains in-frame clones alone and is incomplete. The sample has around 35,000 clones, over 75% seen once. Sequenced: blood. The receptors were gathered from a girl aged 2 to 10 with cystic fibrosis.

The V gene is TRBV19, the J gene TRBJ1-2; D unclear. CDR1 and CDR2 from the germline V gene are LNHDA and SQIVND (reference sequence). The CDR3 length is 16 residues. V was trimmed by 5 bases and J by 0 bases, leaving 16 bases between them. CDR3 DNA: TGTGCCAGTAGTCCGAGAAGTGGGGAATCTAACTATGGCTACACCTTC. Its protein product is CASSPRSGESNYGYTF.

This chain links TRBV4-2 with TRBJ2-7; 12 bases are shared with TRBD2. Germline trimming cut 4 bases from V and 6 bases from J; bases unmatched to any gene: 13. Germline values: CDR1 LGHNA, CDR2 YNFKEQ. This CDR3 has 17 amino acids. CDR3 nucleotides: TGTGCCAGCAGCCCCGGGACTAGCGGGTGGGGTTCTGGCGAGCAGTACTTC. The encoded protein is CASSPGTSGWGSGEQYF.

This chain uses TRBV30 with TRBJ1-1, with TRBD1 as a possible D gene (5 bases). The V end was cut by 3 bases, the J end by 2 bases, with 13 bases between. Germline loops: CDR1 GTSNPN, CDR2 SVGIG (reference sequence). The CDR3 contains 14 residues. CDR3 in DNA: TGTGCCTGGAGCCTGGGACTTGGAAACACTGAAGCTTTCTTT. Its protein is CAWSLGLGNTEAFF.

CDR3 sequence: CASSGLADTQYF. The CDR3 nucleotides are TGTGCCAGCAGCGGTCTAGCAGATACGCAGTATTTT. This chain joins TRBV11-2 and TRBJ2-3; D call uncertain. CDR1 is SGHAT and CDR2 is FQNNGV in the germline V gene. Trimming cost V 5 bases and J 4 bases, with 7 bases left between them. The CDR3 extends over 12 amino acids.

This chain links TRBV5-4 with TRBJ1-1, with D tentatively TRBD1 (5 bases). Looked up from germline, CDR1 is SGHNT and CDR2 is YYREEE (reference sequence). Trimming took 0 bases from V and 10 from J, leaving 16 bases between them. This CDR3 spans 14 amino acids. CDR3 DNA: TGTGCCAGCAGCTTGGGGGGCCAGGGTGTAGGAGCTTTCTTT. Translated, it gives CASSLGGQGVGAFF.

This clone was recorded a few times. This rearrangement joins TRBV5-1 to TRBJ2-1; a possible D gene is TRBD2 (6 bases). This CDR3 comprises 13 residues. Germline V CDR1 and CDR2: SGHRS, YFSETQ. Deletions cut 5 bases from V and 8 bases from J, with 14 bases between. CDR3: CASSFRDLDEQFF. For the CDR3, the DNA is TGCGCCAGCAGTTTCCGGGACTTGGATGAGCAGTTCTTC.

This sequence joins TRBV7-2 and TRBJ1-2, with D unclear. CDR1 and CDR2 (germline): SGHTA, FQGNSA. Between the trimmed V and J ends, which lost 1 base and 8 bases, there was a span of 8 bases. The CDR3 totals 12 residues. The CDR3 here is CASSLVVGGYTF. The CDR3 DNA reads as TGTGCCAGCAGCTTAGTTGTTGGGGGCTACACCTTC.

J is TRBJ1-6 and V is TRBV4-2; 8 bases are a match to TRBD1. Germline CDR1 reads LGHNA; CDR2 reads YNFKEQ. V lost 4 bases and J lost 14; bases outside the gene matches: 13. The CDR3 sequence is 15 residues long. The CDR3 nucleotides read TGTGCCAGCAGCCCGACAGGGGAGGGCGGCAGGGCCCTCCACTTT. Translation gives CASSPTGEGGRALHF.

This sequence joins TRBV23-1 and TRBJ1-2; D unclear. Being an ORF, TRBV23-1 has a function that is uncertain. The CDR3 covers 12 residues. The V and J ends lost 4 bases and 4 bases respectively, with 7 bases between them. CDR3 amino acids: CASSRSPYGYTF. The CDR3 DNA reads TGCGCCAGCAGTCGCAGTCCCTATGGCTACACCTTC.

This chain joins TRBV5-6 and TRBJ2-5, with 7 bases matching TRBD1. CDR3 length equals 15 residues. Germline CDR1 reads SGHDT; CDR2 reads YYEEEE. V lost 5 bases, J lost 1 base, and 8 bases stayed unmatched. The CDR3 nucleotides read TGTGCCAGCAGGTACGGACAGGTCCCCCAAGAGACCCAGTACTTC. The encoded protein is CASRYGQVPQETQYF. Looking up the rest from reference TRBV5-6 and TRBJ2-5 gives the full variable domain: DAGVTQSPTHLIKTRGQQVTLRCSPKSGHDTVSWYQQALGQGPQFIFQYYEEEERQRGNFPDRFSGHQFPNYSSELNVNALLLGDSALYLCASRYGQVPQETQYFGPGTRLLVL.

CDR3 in DNA: TGTGCCAGCAGTTACGGGAGCGGGGAAGGAAACACCATATATTTT. It is translated as CASSYGSGEGNTIYF. The chain has TRBV6-5 and TRBJ1-3; no clear D gene. V was cut by 2 bases and J by 4 bases, with 12 bases left in between. This CDR3 is built from 15 residues. The germline V gene encodes CDR1 MNHEY and CDR2 SVGAGI.

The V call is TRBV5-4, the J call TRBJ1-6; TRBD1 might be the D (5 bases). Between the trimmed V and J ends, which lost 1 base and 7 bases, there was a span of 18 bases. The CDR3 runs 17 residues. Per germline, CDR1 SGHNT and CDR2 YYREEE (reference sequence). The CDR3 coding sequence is TGTGCCAGCAGCTTGAGAGTCGGGGGGTCATGGAATTCACCCCTCCACTTT. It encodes CASSLRVGGSWNSPLHF.

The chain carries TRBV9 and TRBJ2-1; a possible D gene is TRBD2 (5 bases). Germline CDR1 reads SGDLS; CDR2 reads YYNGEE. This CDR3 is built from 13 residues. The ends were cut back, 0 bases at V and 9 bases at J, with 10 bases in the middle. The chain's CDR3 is CASSVGGAPEQFF. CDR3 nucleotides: TGTGCCAGCAGCGTAGGGGGAGCGCCTGAGCAGTTCTTC.

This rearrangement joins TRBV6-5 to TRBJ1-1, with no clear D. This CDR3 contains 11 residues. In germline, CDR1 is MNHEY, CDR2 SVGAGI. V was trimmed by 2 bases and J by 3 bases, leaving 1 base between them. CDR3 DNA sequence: TGTGCCAGCAGTTACGACACTGAAGCTTTCTTT. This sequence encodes CASSYDTEAFF.

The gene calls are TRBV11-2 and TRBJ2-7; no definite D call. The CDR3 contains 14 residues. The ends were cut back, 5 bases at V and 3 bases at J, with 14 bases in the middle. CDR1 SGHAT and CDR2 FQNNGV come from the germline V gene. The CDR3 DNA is TGTGCCAGCAGCCCAATTGTCGGCGGCTACGAGCAGTACTTC. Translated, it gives CASSPIVGGYEQYF.

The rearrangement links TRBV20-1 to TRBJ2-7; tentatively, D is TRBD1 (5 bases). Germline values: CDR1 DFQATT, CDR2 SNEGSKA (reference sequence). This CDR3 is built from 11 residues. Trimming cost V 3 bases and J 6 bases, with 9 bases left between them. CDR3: CSARVQGEQYF. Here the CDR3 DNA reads TGCAGTGCTAGGGTCCAGGGCGAGCAGTACTTC.

The CDR3 sequence: CASSPRPVESYTF. CDR3 nucleotide sequence: TGTGCCAGCAGCCCTCGTCCCGTTGAAAGCTACACCTTC. V is TRBV14 and J is TRBJ1-2; D ambiguous. The ends were cut back, 4 bases at V and 9 bases at J, with 15 bases in the middle. This CDR3 is 13 amino acids long. CDR1 and CDR2 (germline): SGHDN, FVKESK.

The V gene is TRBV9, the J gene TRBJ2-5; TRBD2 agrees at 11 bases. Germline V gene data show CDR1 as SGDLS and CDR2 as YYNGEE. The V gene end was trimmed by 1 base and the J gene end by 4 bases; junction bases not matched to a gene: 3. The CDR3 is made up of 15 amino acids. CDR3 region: CASSVLAGGGETQYF. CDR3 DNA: TGTGCCAGCAGCGTACTAGCGGGGGGTGGAGAGACCCAGTACTTC. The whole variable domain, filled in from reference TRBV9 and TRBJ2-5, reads DSGVTQTPKHLITATGQRVTLRCSPRSGDLSVYWYQQSLDQGLQFLIQYYNGEERAKGNILERFSAQQFPDLHSELNLSSLELGDSALYFCASSVLAGGGETQYFGPGTRLLVL.